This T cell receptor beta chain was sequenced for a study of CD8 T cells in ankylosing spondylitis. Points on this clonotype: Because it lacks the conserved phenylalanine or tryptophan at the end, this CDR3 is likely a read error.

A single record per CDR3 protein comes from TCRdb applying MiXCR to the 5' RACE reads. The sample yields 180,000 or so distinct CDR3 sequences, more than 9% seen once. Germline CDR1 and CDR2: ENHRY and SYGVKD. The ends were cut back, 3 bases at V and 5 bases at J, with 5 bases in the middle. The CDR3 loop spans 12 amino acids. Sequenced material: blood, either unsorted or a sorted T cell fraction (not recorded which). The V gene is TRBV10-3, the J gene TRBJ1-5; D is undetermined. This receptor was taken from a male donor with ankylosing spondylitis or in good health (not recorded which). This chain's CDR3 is CAISDSDQPQHS. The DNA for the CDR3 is TGTGCCATCAGTGATTCGGATCAGCCCCAGCATTCT.